The clone carrying this TCR beta chain occurred a few times. The antigen remains unidentified. PCR involved 60 Vbeta and 13 Jbeta primers. The protocol was immunoSEQ multiplex PCR, while the TCRdb copy is restricted to in-frame clones and leaves out a portion. The sample consists of around 120,000 clones, just over 70% of them appearing once. These data come from a study of cytomegalovirus exposure and HLA in healthy donors. Findings and caveats of the study: TCR association rates varied by HLA locus in a later analysis, with DRB1 highest and HLA-C lowest.

The CDR3 totals 15 residues. Germline V CDR1 and CDR2: SGHNT, YYREEE (reference sequence). With V trimmed by 1 base and J by 4 bases, 4 bases remained unmatched. The specimen sequenced was PBMCs. The V and J genes are TRBV5-4 and TRBJ1-4; TRBD1 matches 7 bases. The receptor comes from a woman in her fifties or sixties in good health and CMV-seropositive. CDR3 in DNA: TGTGCCAGCAGCTTGAAGGGGGCGGGTAATGAAAAACTGTTTTTT. This encodes CASSLKGAGNEKLFF.